This T cell receptor beta chain was retrieved from a study of blood T cell repertoires in COVID-19. Germline CDR1 and CDR2: SGHAT and FQNNGV. CDR3 length equals 18 residues. Trimming removed 0 bases from V and 1 base from J, with 16 bases in between. Profiling relied on immunoSEQ multiplex PCR, and the TCRdb table lists in-frame clones only, not all of them. Of roughly 120,000 clones listed, roughly 90% are singletons. V is TRBV11-2 and J is TRBJ2-1; perhaps TRBD2 as D (6 bases). Material: peripheral blood. This TCR derives from a human donor in a cohort sampled during active COVID-19. The CDR3 sequence: CASSLEVSFSGSYNEQFF. In nucleotides, the CDR3 is TGTGCCAGCAGCTTAGAGGTAAGCTTTAGCGGATCCTACAATGAGCAGTTCTTC.